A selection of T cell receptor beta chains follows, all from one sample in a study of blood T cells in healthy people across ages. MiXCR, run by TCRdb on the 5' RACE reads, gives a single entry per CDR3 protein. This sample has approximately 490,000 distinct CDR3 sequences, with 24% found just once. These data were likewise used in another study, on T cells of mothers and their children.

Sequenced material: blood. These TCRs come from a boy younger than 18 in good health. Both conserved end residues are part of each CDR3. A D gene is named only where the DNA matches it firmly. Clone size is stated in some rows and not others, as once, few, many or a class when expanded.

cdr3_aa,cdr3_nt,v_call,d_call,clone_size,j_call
CASSQKGQGWQETQYF,TGTGCCAGCAGCCAAAAGGGACAGGGGTGGCAAGAGACCCAGTACTTC,TRBV14,TRBD1,-,TRBJ2-5
CASSEFQGTAFF,TGTGCCAGCAGTGAATTTCAGGGGACAGCTTTCTTT,TRBV6-1,-,-,TRBJ1-1
CASSVGGGETQYF,TGTGCCAGCAGCGTAGGGGGGGGTGAGACCCAGTACTTC,TRBV9,TRBD2,many,TRBJ2-5
CSARTYDVYNEQFF,TGCAGTGCCAGGACTTACGACGTCTACAATGAGCAGTTCTTC,TRBV20-1,-,few,TRBJ2-1
CASSLRLAEETQYF,TGTGCCAGCAGCTTACGACTAGCGGAAGAGACCCAGTACTTC,TRBV7-2,TRBD2,many,TRBJ2-5
CASSLYGAGEQFF,TGTGCCAGCAGTTTATACGGGGCGGGTGAGCAGTTCTTC,TRBV27,-,few,TRBJ2-1
CASSLYPSGGRYNEQFF,TGTGCCAGCAGCTTATATCCTAGCGGTGGGAGGTACAATGAGCAGTTCTTC,TRBV7-9,TRBD2,-,TRBJ2-1
CASSVGVTDKETQYF,TGTGCCAGCAGCGTAGGGGTGACAGATAAAGAGACCCAGTACTTC,TRBV9,-,few,TRBJ2-5
CSSQGGTTDTQYF,TGCAGCTCACAGGGGGGGACCACAGATACGCAGTATTTC,TRBV29-1,-,-,TRBJ2-3
CASSDRGAGEKLFF,TGTGCCAGCAGTGATAGGGGGGCTGGTGAAAAACTGTTTTTT,TRBV2,-,-,TRBJ1-4
CASSQGFRRGAYEQYF,TGCGCCAGCAGCCAAGGATTCAGGAGGGGGGCGTACGAGCAGTACTTC,TRBV4-3,-,-,TRBJ2-7
CASSLNRGSYNEQFF,TGTGCCAGCAGCTTAAACAGGGGCTCCTACAATGAGCAGTTCTTC,TRBV7-9,TRBD1,few,TRBJ2-1
CSARGLTNSPLHF,TGCAGTGCTAGAGGTCTGACTAATTCACCCCTCCACTTT,TRBV20-1,-,-,TRBJ1-6
CASSLDAGQPQHF,TGTGCCAGCAGCTTAGACGCGGGTCAGCCCCAGCATTTT,TRBV7-9,-,-,TRBJ1-5
CSARPGQGIYSGYGYTF,TGCAGTGCTAGACCGGGACAGGGTATTTACTCTGGGTATGGCTACACCTTC,TRBV20-1,TRBD1,-,TRBJ1-2
CASSLGAGNTGAFF,TGCGCCAGCAGCTTGGGGGCAGGGAACACTGGAGCTTTCTTT,TRBV5-1,-,-,TRBJ1-1
CASSLGPSGGQETQYF,TGTGCCAGCAGTTTAGGCCCTTCTGGAGGGCAAGAGACCCAGTACTTC,TRBV27,-,-,TRBJ2-5
CASSKDTHYGYTF,TGTGCCAGCAGCAAGGACACGCACTATGGCTACACCTTC,TRBV11-2,-,-,TRBJ1-2
CASSEEGQGVQTQYF,TGTGCCAGCAGCGAAGAGGGACAGGGGGTCCAGACCCAGTACTTC,TRBV9,TRBD1,-,TRBJ2-5
CSAMEPGRSYEQYF,TGCAGTGCTATGGAACCGGGACGGTCCTACGAGCAGTACTTC,TRBV20-1,-,few,TRBJ2-7
CASGPQEDGETQYF,TGTGCCAGCGGACCCCAGGAGGATGGGGAGACCCAGTACTTC,TRBV7-8,-,many,TRBJ2-5
CASSLFPAGGTDTQYF,TGTGCCAGCAGCTTATTCCCAGCGGGAGGGACAGATACGCAGTATTTT,TRBV4-2,TRBD2,-,TRBJ2-3
CASSLPSADTQYF,TGCGCCAGCAGCTTGCCTTCCGCAGATACGCAGTATTTT,TRBV5-1,-,few,TRBJ2-3
CSAHGQGNEKLFF,TGCAGTGCCCATGGACAGGGGAATGAAAAACTGTTTTTT,TRBV20-1,TRBD1,-,TRBJ1-4
CSVKSRFPDGEGYEQYF,TGCAGCGTTAAGAGTAGATTCCCGGACGGGGAAGGCTACGAGCAGTACTTC,TRBV29-1,-,few,TRBJ2-7
CSATQGSRTDTQYF,TGCAGTGCTACACAGGGTTCCAGAACAGATACGCAGTATTTT,TRBV20-1,-,few,TRBJ2-3
CSARDQLSPRQYF,TGCAGTGCTAGAGACCAACTAAGCCCGCGCCAGTACTTC,TRBV20-1,-,few,TRBJ2-7
CSAKRDGEAFF,TGCAGCGCGAAGCGAGACGGTGAAGCTTTCTTT,TRBV29-1,-,few,TRBJ1-1
CASSPGGLAQTQYF,TGTGCCAGCAGCCCAGGGGGACTAGCACAGACCCAGTACTTC,TRBV11-1,TRBD2,few,TRBJ2-5
CASSLGLDRMSSYEQYF,TGTGCCAGCAGCTTAGGACTGGACAGGATGAGCTCCTACGAGCAGTACTTC,TRBV7-9,TRBD1,-,TRBJ2-7
CASSLRRQFMNTEAFF,TGTGCCAGCAGCTTACGTAGACAGTTCATGAACACTGAAGCTTTCTTT,TRBV7-8,-,-,TRBJ1-1
CASREQGPNEKLFF,TGTGCCAGCAGAGAACAGGGGCCAAATGAAAAACTGTTTTTT,TRBV6-6,TRBD1,few,TRBJ1-4
CASAQPTGPETQYF,TGTGCCAGCGCCCAACCTACAGGGCCAGAGACCCAGTACTTC,TRBV28,-,-,TRBJ2-5
CSARDRRGGTEAFF,TGCAGTGCTAGAGATCGGCGAGGCGGCACTGAAGCTTTCTTT,TRBV20-1,-,-,TRBJ1-1
CSVVERRDSYGYTF,TGCAGCGTCGTTGAAAGGAGGGACAGCTATGGCTACACCTTC,TRBV29-1,TRBD1,many,TRBJ1-2
CSVDLGGGSDTQYF,TGCAGCGTTGATTTGGGCGGGGGGTCAGATACGCAGTATTTT,TRBV29-1,TRBD2,few,TRBJ2-3
CSASLAAGDQPQHF,TGCAGTGCTAGTCTGGCCGCGGGCGATCAGCCCCAGCATTTT,TRBV20-1,-,-,TRBJ1-5
CASSEVQHSGANVLTF,TGTGCCAGCAGTGAGGTACAACACTCTGGGGCCAACGTCCTGACTTTC,TRBV2,-,-,TRBJ2-6
CASSQDRGLSVEQYF,TGCGCCAGCAGCCAAGATAGGGGTCTTAGCGTCGAGCAGTACTTC,TRBV4-3,-,-,TRBJ2-7
CASSLILGDGYYEQYF,TGTGCCAGCAGTTTAATCCTTGGGGACGGATACTACGAGCAGTACTTC,TRBV28,-,few,TRBJ2-7
CASSPTVGTYEQYF,TGTGCCAGCAGCCCTACGGTGGGAACCTACGAGCAGTACTTC,TRBV9,-,-,TRBJ2-7
CASSFEQGKQPQHF,TGTGCCAGCAGTTTCGAACAGGGAAAACAGCCCCAGCATTTT,TRBV27,-,few,TRBJ1-5
CASSFRGTGLSNVLTF,TGTGCCAGCAGTTTTAGAGGGACAGGGTTATCCAACGTCCTGACTTTC,TRBV28,TRBD1,few,TRBJ2-6
CSVGAEQFF,TGCAGTGTAGGGGCCGAGCAGTTCTTC,TRBV20-1,-,-,TRBJ2-1
CATSREGVPGVQYF,TGTGCCACCAGCAGAGAAGGAGTCCCTGGCGTTCAGTACTTC,TRBV15,-,-,TRBJ2-4
CASSQDDRAGNTIYF,TGTGCCAGCAGCCAAGACGACAGAGCTGGAAACACCATATATTTT,TRBV14,-,few,TRBJ1-3
CASRIDLGRGSYEQYF,TGTGCCAGCAGGATTGACCTGGGGAGGGGCTCCTACGAGCAGTACTTC,TRBV6-5,TRBD2,-,TRBJ2-7
CSASGVLKGNNEQFF,TGCAGTGCTAGTGGGGTCTTAAAGGGAAACAATGAGCAGTTCTTC,TRBV20-1,-,-,TRBJ2-1
CASSQGLGGNGYTF,TGTGCCAGCAGCCAAGGCCTTGGGGGGAATGGCTACACCTTC,TRBV4-2,-,few,TRBJ1-2
CASSPVGGPQETQYF,TGCGCCAGCAGCCCCGTAGGGGGGCCCCAAGAGACCCAGTACTTC,TRBV4-3,-,few,TRBJ2-5
CSVEITGVGTQYF,TGCAGCGTTGAAATTACAGGGGTCGGGACCCAGTACTTC,TRBV29-1,TRBD1,-,TRBJ2-5
CAISEKAYYGYTF,TGTGCCATCAGTGAAAAGGCGTACTATGGCTACACCTTC,TRBV10-3,-,few,TRBJ1-2
CAWKGLAGELFF,TGTGCCTGGAAGGGTTTGGCGGGGGAGCTGTTTTTT,TRBV30,-,-,TRBJ2-2
CASSQGRHSYEQYF,TGCGCCAGCAGCCAAGGTCGACACTCCTACGAGCAGTACTTC,TRBV4-3,-,-,TRBJ2-7
CASCSRDSEKLFF,TGTGCCAGCTGCTCCAGGGATAGCGAAAAACTGTTTTTT,TRBV7-8,-,-,TRBJ1-4
CASSSVQGSSYEQYF,TGTGCCAGCAGTTCCGTGCAGGGGAGCTCCTACGAGCAGTACTTC,TRBV27,-,-,TRBJ2-7
CASSLARPGDEQFF,TGTGCCAGCAGCTTAGCGCGCCCGGGGGATGAGCAGTTCTTC,TRBV7-9,-,-,TRBJ2-1
CASSFPETQYF,TGTGCCAGCAGTTTTCCAGAGACCCAGTACTTC,TRBV27,-,few,TRBJ2-5
CASSKGTYEQYF,TGTGCCAGCAGCAAGGGGACCTACGAGCAGTACTTC,TRBV7-9,-,-,TRBJ2-7